The entry below describes one T cell receptor (beta chain). This sample stems from a study of technical replicates of blood from a few donors. Assay: immunoSEQ multiplex PCR; the TCRdb copy retains only in-frame clones and omits some. This repertoire shows 74,000 or so clones, roughly 96% found once; its top ten account for about 0.34%. The TCR comes from a human donor in good health. Sequences were obtained from T cells isolated from PBMCs.

CDR3 amino acids: CASSYLQGNTEAFF. Here the CDR3 DNA reads TGTGCCAGCAGTTACCTACAGGGGAACACTGAAGCTTTCTTT. This chain connects TRBV6-5 to TRBJ1-1; D possibly corresponds to TRBD1 (6 bases). The germline CDR1 and CDR2 sequences are MNHEY and SVGAGI. Trimming took off 2 bases at V and 1 base at J, with 8 bases between the two ends. This CDR3 has 14 amino acids.